These T cell receptor beta chains were read from a single sample in a study of regulatory T cells in long-lasting Graves disease. TCRdb redid the calling of the multiplex PCR reads with MiXCR, one entry per CDR3 protein. The table shows 620,000 or so distinct CDR3 sequences, with roughly 15% occurring only once. These same records also appear under a second study, on T cells in Graves' hyperthyroidism and ophthalmopathy.

Material: peripheral blood mononuclear cells (PBMCs), obtained at new diagnosis, from a patient treated with antithyroid drugs. The receptors derive from a woman aged 25 to 45 with Graves disease. The CDR3 runs from the conserved cysteine through the conserved F or W. The D gene is left open where the match is weak. Not all rows give a size; the values are once, few, many and, for expanded clones, a class.

J gene: TRBJ1-5
V gene: TRBV19
D gene: -
clone size: few
CDR3 protein: CASTLIGGLGQPQHF
CDR3 DNA: TGTGCCAGTACCCTGATAGGGGGGCTAGGGCAGCCCCAGCATTTT

J gene: TRBJ1-5
V gene: TRBV24-1
D gene: -
clone size: few
CDR3 protein: CATCRSNQPQHF
CDR3 DNA: TGTGCCACCTGCAGGAGCAATCAGCCCCAGCATTTT

J gene: TRBJ2-1
V gene: TRBV7-2
D gene: -
clone size: many
CDR3 protein: CASSFGGSGGPLVEQFF
CDR3 DNA: TGTGCCAGCAGCTTCGGTGGATCAGGAGGGCCCTTGGTTGAGCAGTTCTTC

J gene: TRBJ1-2
V gene: TRBV4-1
D gene: -
clone size: -
CDR3 protein: CASSQGVYSLYGYTF
CDR3 DNA: TGCGCCAGCAGCCAAGGGGTGTACAGTCTCTATGGCTACACCTTC

J gene: TRBJ2-7
V gene: TRBV27
D gene: -
clone size: many
CDR3 protein: CASSLSGEGLFYEQYF
CDR3 DNA: TGTGCCAGCAGTTTATCTGGGGAAGGCCTGTTCTACGAGCAGTACTTC

J gene: TRBJ1-3
V gene: TRBV11-2
D gene: TRBD1
clone size: few
CDR3 protein: CASSPTGGAGNTIYF
CDR3 DNA: TGTGCCAGCAGTCCTACAGGGGGGGCTGGAAACACCATATATTTT

J gene: TRBJ2-7
V gene: TRBV7-2
D gene: -
clone size: few
CDR3 protein: CASSLTQGIYEQYF
CDR3 DNA: TGTGCCAGCAGCTTAACGCAGGGGATCTACGAGCAGTACTTC

J gene: TRBJ2-7
V gene: TRBV5-1
D gene: TRBD1
clone size: -
CDR3 protein: CASRAGGAYEQYF
CDR3 DNA: TGCGCCAGCAGAGCAGGGGGTGCCTACGAGCAGTACTTC

J gene: TRBJ2-3
V gene: TRBV20-1
D gene: -
clone size: -
CDR3 protein: CSARHEVLTDTQYF
CDR3 DNA: TGCAGTGCTAGACACGAAGTACTCACAGATACGCAGTATTTT

J gene: TRBJ2-2
V gene: TRBV20-1
D gene: TRBD1
clone size: -
CDR3 protein: CSASRDRVSFGELFF
CDR3 DNA: TGCAGTGCTAGCCGGGACAGGGTTTCATTCGGGGAGCTGTTTTTT

J gene: TRBJ2-1
V gene: TRBV5-1
D gene: -
clone size: few
CDR3 protein: CASRQNLGQGAGNEQFF
CDR3 DNA: TGCGCCAGCAGGCAGAACCTCGGGCAGGGAGCTGGCAATGAGCAGTTCTTC

J gene: TRBJ2-7
V gene: TRBV27
D gene: -
clone size: many
CDR3 protein: CASSLRGVGGTEQYF
CDR3 DNA: TGTGCCAGCAGTTTACGAGGTGTAGGTGGGACCGAGCAGTACTTC

J gene: TRBJ1-6
V gene: TRBV20-1
D gene: -
clone size: few
CDR3 protein: CSAPIQGSRSPLHF
CDR3 DNA: TGCAGTGCTCCGATCCAGGGCAGTCGGTCACCCCTCCACTTT

J gene: TRBJ1-4
V gene: TRBV4-1
D gene: -
clone size: few
CDR3 protein: CASSPSDRGYEKLFF
CDR3 DNA: TGCGCCAGCAGCCCGTCGGACAGAGGATATGAAAAACTGTTTTTT

J gene: TRBJ2-7
V gene: TRBV7-3
D gene: TRBD1
clone size: many
CDR3 protein: CASSPQGKQDEQYF
CDR3 DNA: TGTGCCAGCAGCCCACAGGGGAAGCAGGACGAGCAGTACTTC

J gene: TRBJ2-3
V gene: TRBV9
D gene: -
clone size: few
CDR3 protein: CASSVGGSREPTDTQYF
CDR3 DNA: TGTGCCAGCAGCGTAGGGGGGTCGAGAGAGCCCACAGATACGCAGTATTTT

J gene: TRBJ1-2
V gene: TRBV14
D gene: -
clone size: -
CDR3 protein: CASSQHLPSGYTF
CDR3 DNA: TGTGCCAGCAGCCAACATCTCCCTAGTGGCTACACCTTC

J gene: TRBJ1-6
V gene: TRBV7-8
D gene: -
clone size: many
CDR3 protein: CASSSGFAPSPLHF
CDR3 DNA: TGTGCCAGCAGCTCGGGGTTCGCCCCTTCACCCCTCCACTTT

J gene: TRBJ1-6
V gene: TRBV27
D gene: TRBD1
clone size: many
CDR3 protein: CASSEGQLLSPLHF
CDR3 DNA: TGTGCCAGCAGTGAGGGACAGCTTCTCTCACCCCTCCACTTT

J gene: TRBJ2-5
V gene: TRBV5-1
D gene: -
clone size: -
CDR3 protein: CASRSRGALVEETQYF
CDR3 DNA: TGCGCCAGCAGGAGTCGGGGGGCGCTCGTTGAAGAGACCCAGTACTTC